The entry below describes one T cell receptor beta chain. The antigen remains undetermined. No infections or other immune events were documented during collection. This record comes from a study of identifying expanded T cells in peripheral blood. Study-level points and caveats: Roughly 1.1 clones differed between technical replicates, versus about 15 and 19 over time.

Germline assignment: CDR1 SEHNR and CDR2 FQNEAQ (reference sequence). CDR3 length equals 16 residues. Deletions cut 3 bases from V and 0 bases from J, with 12 bases between. TCRdb keeps only in-frame clones here, not all; method: immunoSEQ multiplex PCR. Of around 100,000 clones listed, 85% to 90% are singletons. This receptor was obtained from a person aged 18 to 75 in good health. Sequenced: blood. The chain uses TRBV7-9 and TRBJ2-1; maybe TRBD1 (6 bases). This chain's CDR3 is CASSLSRGSSYNEQFF. In DNA, the CDR3 is TGTGCCAGCAGCTTGTCAAGGGGGTCCTCCTACAATGAGCAGTTCTTC.